These 23 T cell receptor beta chains came from one sample sequenced in a study of CD8 T cells in Susac syndrome. Roughly 0.45 to 1 ug RNA was reverse transcribed with random hexamers. TCRdb analysed the immunoSEQ multiplex PCR reads with MiXCR anew, one entry per CDR3 protein. The sample shows over 350,000 distinct CDR3 sequences, roughly 85% of them seen only once. The sample comprised CD8+ T cells from PBMCs. Every receptor here comes from a human donor with multiple sclerosis.

The V call is TRBV7-9, the J call TRBJ2-7, with 8 bases fitting TRBD2. The CDR3 spans 16 residues. Trimming took 5 bases from V and 4 from J; bases not matched to a gene: 13. Germline V gives CDR1 SEHNR, CDR2 FQNEAQ (reference sequence). The CDR3 here is CASSPLKAGVGYEQYF. The CDR3 coding sequence is TGTGCCAGCAGCCCGCTCAAAGCGGGAGTGGGGTACGAGCAGTACTTC.

This clonotype was seen only once. The rearrangement links TRBV5-6 to TRBJ1-1; 7 nucleotides align to TRBD1. After removal of 0 bases from V and 4 bases from J, the junction contained 6 bases not matched to a gene. Per germline, CDR1 SGHDT and CDR2 YYEEEE. The CDR3 has 15 residues. CDR3 amino acids: CASSLETGLGTEAFF. In nucleotides, the CDR3 is TGTGCCAGCAGCTTGGAGACAGGGTTGGGCACTGAAGCTTTCTTT. The full variable domain, with the rest looked up from reference TRBV5-6 and TRBJ1-1, is DAGVTQSPTHLIKTRGQQVTLRCSPKSGHDTVSWYQQALGQGPQFIFQYYEEEERQRGNFPDRFSGHQFPNYSSELNVNALLLGDSALYLCASSLETGLGTEAFFGQGTRLTVV.

V and J are TRBV20-1 and TRBJ2-7; 7 nucleotides align to TRBD1. Germline CDR1 is DFQATT and CDR2 is SNEGSKA (reference sequence). V lost 6 bases and J lost 0; bases outside the gene matches: 5. The CDR3 loop spans 13 amino acids. The CDR3 sequence: CSADRDSSYEQYF. DNA for the CDR3: TGCAGTGCGGATCGGGACAGCTCCTACGAGCAGTACTTC.

CDR3 sequence: CASSDRPTLHF. The CDR3 nucleotides are TGTGCCAGCAGTGACAGGCCTACTCTCCACTTT. The chain couples TRBV28 to TRBJ1-6, with D perhaps matching TRBD1 (6 bases). The CDR3 sequence is 11 residues long. From germline, CDR1 is MDHEN and CDR2 SYDVKM. V lost 5 bases and J 16 bases, leaving 12 bases between the germline ends.

The chain joins TRBV2 to TRBJ1-5; D unresolved. Germline lookup yields CDR1 SNHLY and CDR2 FYNNEI. V lost 8 bases, J lost 0 bases, and 20 bases lay in between. The CDR3 covers 17 residues. CDR3 in amino acids: CASAPADRTYSNQPQHF. The CDR3 nucleotides read TGTGCCAGCGCCCCGGCGGACCGAACATATAGCAATCAGCCCCAGCATTTT.

V is TRBV3-1 and J is TRBJ2-1; D ambiguous. CDR3 length equals 18 residues. V was pared by 0 bases and J by 8 bases, with 23 bases between. In germline, CDR1 is LGHDT, CDR2 YNNKEL (reference sequence). The CDR3: CASSQDWSRYQAVDEQFF. The CDR3 nucleotides are TGTGCCAGCAGCCAAGATTGGAGCCGATACCAGGCCGTAGATGAGCAGTTCTTC.

The chain combines TRBV5-1 with TRBJ1-1; tentative D call: TRBD1 (5 bases). The germline V gene has CDR1 SGHRS and CDR2 YFSETQ. V was trimmed by 4 bases and J by 0 bases, leaving 13 bases between them. The CDR3 is 15 residues long. CDR3 in amino acids: CASSRGTGMNTEAFF. The DNA of the CDR3 is TGCGCCAGCAGCCGGGGGACTGGGATGAACACTGAAGCTTTCTTT. The full variable domain, completed using reference TRBV5-1 and TRBJ1-1, is KAGVTQTPRYLIKTRGQQVTLSCSPISGHRSVSWYQQTPGQGLQFLFEYFSETQRNKGNFPGRFSGRQFSNSRSEMNVSTLELGDSALYLCASSRGTGMNTEAFFGQGTRLTVV.

V usage is TRBV4-1 and J usage is TRBJ1-5; D uncertain. The CDR3 length is 17 residues. Germline CDR1 MGHRA, CDR2 YSYEKL. Trimming removed 3 bases at V and 0 bases at J, with 15 bases between. CDR3 bases: TGCGCCAGCAGCCACCCTGGATCAGCGGATAGCAATCAGCCCCAGCATTTT. As protein: CASSHPGSADSNQPQHF.

The chain uses TRBV28 and TRBJ2-2, with D unresolved. Between the trimmed V and J ends, which lost 8 bases and 0 bases, there was a span of 10 bases. CDR1 is MDHEN, CDR2 SYDVKM, per germline. The CDR3 has 14 residues. Here the CDR3 DNA reads TGTGCCAGCCGCCCCTTCGCGAACACCGGGGAGCTGTTTTTT. Translated, it gives CASRPFANTGELFF.

In this sample, this clonotype turned up once. The genes are TRBV7-9 and TRBJ1-1, with 7 bases that match TRBD1. There are 16 residues in the CDR3. V was pared by 3 bases and J by 0 bases, with 7 bases of the junction left unmatched. The germline V gene encodes CDR1 SEHNR and CDR2 FQNEAQ (reference sequence). CDR3 loop: CASSFGTEHMNTEAFF. The CDR3, as DNA: TGTGCCAGCAGCTTTGGGACAGAACATATGAACACTGAAGCTTTCTTT. Together with reference TRBV7-9 and TRBJ1-1, the CDR3 gives the full variable domain: DTGVSQNPRHKITKRGQNVTFRCDPISEHNRLYWYRQTLGQGPEFLTYFQNEAQLEKSRLLSDRFSAERPKGSFSTLEIQRTEQGDSAMYLCASSFGTEHMNTEAFFGQGTRLTVV.

This chain uses TRBV7-6 with TRBJ2-2; D call uncertain. There are 14 residues in the CDR3. Trimming left V 7 bases short and J 0 bases short, with 9 bases between. CDR1 is SGHVS and CDR2 is FNYEAQ in the germline V gene. In DNA form, the CDR3 reads TGTGCCAGCACCCCAGGCGCGAACACCGGGGAGCTGTTTTTT. This sequence encodes CASTPGANTGELFF.

The J gene is TRBJ2-7, the V gene TRBV4-1; 11 bases line up with TRBD2. V trimming: 3 bases; J trimming: 0 bases; junction bases outside the gene matches: 10. The length of the CDR3 is 18 residues. Per the germline V gene, CDR1 is MGHRA and CDR2 is YSYEKL. In DNA, the CDR3 is TGCGCCAGCAGCCAGTCTAGCGGGGGGCCCGCGAGCTCCTACGAGCAGTACTTC. Encoded protein: CASSQSSGGPASSYEQYF.

V gene TRBV30 combines with J gene TRBJ2-3, with 7 bases fitting TRBD2. Trimming took 0 bases from V and 4 from J; bases not matched to a gene: 4. CDR1 is GTSNPN, CDR2 SVGIG, per germline (reference sequence). CDR3 length equals 14 residues. CDR3 region: CAWSVLGGADTQYF. CDR3 coding DNA: TGTGCCTGGAGTGTACTGGGGGGGGCAGATACGCAGTATTTT.

This chain connects TRBV18 to TRBJ2-5; TRBD1 or TRBD2 may be the D gene (5 bases each). The length of the CDR3 is 16 residues. Germline lookup yields CDR1 KGHSH and CDR2 LQKENI. Trimming stripped 3 bases from V and 5 bases from J, with 19 bases between. The CDR3, as DNA: TGTGCCAGCTCACCCGCGTCGGACCGGGACGTGGAGACCCAGTACTTC. Its protein is CASSPASDRDVETQYF.

The V gene is TRBV6-5, the J gene TRBJ1-1, with 8 bases lining up with TRBD1. The V gene's germline CDR1 is MNHEY and CDR2 SVGAGI. The trim removed 0 bases at V and 1 base at J, leaving 4 bases unmatched. The CDR3 extends over 16 amino acids. DNA of the CDR3: TGTGCCAGCAGTTACTCGCAGGGGGCGGCGAACACTGAAGCTTTCTTT. Amino acids: CASSYSQGAANTEAFF.

Concerning this clonotype itself: Compared with germline, one end of the junction differs, possibly owing to a read error. The J gene is TRBJ2-1, the V gene TRBV20-1; no clear D gene. The CDR3 sequence is 14 residues long. CDR1 is DFQATT, CDR2 SNEGSKA, per germline (reference sequence). CDR3 nucleotide sequence: TGCAGTGCTAGTATGTCGCCTCGGAACCATGAGCAGCTCTTC. Amino acids: CSASMSPRNHEQLF.

The chain carries TRBV28 and TRBJ2-1, with 11 bases that match TRBD2. J was trimmed by 0 bases and V by 2 bases; bases with no gene match: 3. The CDR3 consists of 17 residues. Germline assignment: CDR1 MDHEN and CDR2 SYDVKM. Written as DNA, the CDR3 is TGTGCCAGCAGTTTAGGGGGGACTAGCGGCTCCTACAATGAGCAGTTCTTC. Translation gives CASSLGGTSGSYNEQFF.

This chain joins TRBV20-1 and TRBJ2-3; 11 bases match TRBD2. V lost 6 bases to trimming and J lost 1 base; unmatched junction nucleotides: 6. Germline values: CDR1 DFQATT, CDR2 SNEGSKA (reference sequence). This CDR3 spans 15 amino acids. CDR3 bases: TGCAGTGCAGACCCACTAGCGGGGGGCACAGATACGCAGTATTTT. As protein: CSADPLAGGTDTQYF.

The chain has TRBV6-5 and TRBJ1-2; TRBD1 matches 8 bases. In germline, CDR1 is MNHEY, CDR2 SVGAGI. The trim removed 4 bases at V and 7 bases at J, leaving 5 bases unmatched. CDR3 length: 13 residues. The CDR3 nucleotides read TGTGCCAGCAGTTCAGGGGGCCCGGGTGGCTACACCTTC. It is translated as CASSSGGPGGYTF.

The genes are TRBV4-1 and TRBJ2-1; 12 bases agree with TRBD2. V trimming: 1 base; J trimming: 7 bases; junction bases outside the gene matches: 8. The CDR3 length is 17 residues. The germline V gene has CDR1 MGHRA and CDR2 YSYEKL. The chain's CDR3 is CASSQVATSGRGNEQFF. CDR3 DNA sequence: TGCGCCAGCAGCCAAGTTGCGACTAGCGGGAGAGGAAATGAGCAGTTCTTC.

J is TRBJ2-7 and V is TRBV27; 9 nucleotides agree with TRBD1. Germline V gives CDR1 MNHEY, CDR2 SMNVEV (reference sequence). Trimming took 5 bases from V and 1 from J; bases not matched to a gene: 6. The CDR3 has 15 amino acids. DNA for the CDR3: TGTGCCAGCAGTACCACAGGGGGCGCTTCCTACGAGCAGTACTTC. This gives the protein CASSTTGGASYEQYF.

The gene calls are TRBV19 and TRBJ1-2; D uncertain. The germline V gene has CDR1 LNHDA and CDR2 SQIVND (reference sequence). V was shortened by 7 bases and J by 4 bases, with 16 bases between the two germline ends. This CDR3 has 14 amino acids. CDR3 sequence reads: CASNLREAPYGYTF. CDR3 nucleotide sequence: TGTGCCAGTAATCTTCGGGAGGCTCCCTATGGCTACACCTTC.

The CDR3 protein is CASSLFARSDTGELFF. The CDR3 region has the DNA TGCGCCAGCAGCTTGTTCGCTAGGTCAGACACCGGGGAGCTGTTTTTT. The chain links TRBV5-1 to TRBJ2-2, with D unresolved. The CDR3 is made up of 16 amino acids. Germline CDR1 and CDR2: SGHRS and YFSETQ. Trimming cost V 1 base and J 3 bases, with 13 bases left between them. Full variable domain (rest looked up from reference TRBV5-1 and TRBJ2-2): KAGVTQTPRYLIKTRGQQVTLSCSPISGHRSVSWYQQTPGQGLQFLFEYFSETQRNKGNFPGRFSGRQFSNSRSEMNVSTLELGDSALYLCASSLFARSDTGELFFGEGSRLTVL.